This note documents a single TCR beta chain sequence. Its specificity is not known. This sample was taken from a study of T-cell memory formation after mild COVID-19. Study-level findings and limits: Contracting CD4+ clones were located mainly in CM and EM, and CD8+ clones in EMRA. The authors did not confirm SARS-CoV-2 specificity of second-wave clones peaking day 37.

UMIs and sample barcodes were carried by the TCR alpha and TCR beta cDNA libraries that 5'RACE produced using constant-segment primers. TCRdb recomputed calls from the 5' RACE reads with MiXCR, one row per CDR3 protein. In the table there are about 430,000 distinct CDR3 sequences, more than 15% of which are singletons. With 4 bases clipped from V and 3 bases from J, the junction kept 6 bases outside the gene matches. This CDR3 spans 15 amino acids. Germline V lookup: CDR1 SGHTA, CDR2 FQGNSA. The chain is built from TRBV7-2 and TRBJ2-3, with 8 bases that match TRBD1. This clonotype was obtained from a man between 18 and 29 years old who had mild COVID-19 (a few samples of this study predate the infection). Cell type and time point are not known. Sequences were obtained from PBMCs or a T cell subset sorted from them (not recorded which). CDR3 loop: CASSSPGQETDTQYF. The DNA for the CDR3 is TGTGCCAGCAGCTCACCGGGACAGGAGACAGATACGCAGTATTTT.